This TCR beta chain was captured by sequencing in a study of blood T cell repertoires in COVID-19. Whole-study context: Sources were T cells, B-cell-depleted T cells, or PBMCs; the material itself was cDNA or gDNA.

This CDR3 region has 13 residues. The germline CDR1 and CDR2 sequences are MGHDK and SYGVNS. With 4 bases removed from V and 1 base from J, the gap between germline ends came to 7 bases. This clone was seen ten or more times. Under the authors' procedure: Amplification of reference gene primers provided the estimated nucleated cell counts. The assay was immunoSEQ multiplex PCR, and TCRdb's table has in-frame clones only and misses some. V, J and clone size derive from that table, while D and trimming were established from the DNA sequence. The sample contains 220,000 or so clones, 80% to 85% of which appear only once.

What was sequenced was peripheral blood. The chain is built from TRBV25-1 and TRBJ1-1; perhaps TRBD1 as D (5 bases). This TCR was sampled from a woman aged 25 to 39 who had recovered from COVID-19. The CDR3 DNA follows: TGTGCCAGCAGTGTACAGGAGAACACTGAAGCTTTCTTT. It yields the protein CASSVQENTEAFF.